This passage covers 9 T cell receptor beta chains from one sample sequenced in a study of blood T cell repertoires in COVID-19. Assay used: immunoSEQ multiplex PCR; TCRdb lists only in-frame clones, some missing. This sample has 400,000 to 550,000 clones, with nearly 90% found just once. Sequencing was carried out using PBMCs or T cells enriched from blood (not recorded which). The receptors come from a woman under 30 with acute COVID-19.

The chain recombines TRBV2 with TRBJ2-7, with TRBD1 matching 9 bases. V gave up 4 bases and J gave up 1 base; unmatched junction bases: 5. CDR1 is SNHLY, CDR2 FYNNEI, per germline. This CDR3 has 15 amino acids. DNA of the CDR3: TGTGCCAGCAGTGCCGACAGGGGGTCTTCCTACGAGCAGTACTTC. Translating gives CASSADRGSSYEQYF.

The chain has TRBV4-1 and TRBJ2-2, with 12 bases that match TRBD1. This CDR3 is 16 amino acids long. CDR1 is MGHRA, CDR2 YSYEKL, per germline. The J segment lost 7 bases and the V segment lost 2 bases, leaving 5 bases of the junction unmatched. CDR3 nucleotide sequence: TGCGCCAGCAGCCAAAAGGGACAGGGGGCAAACGGGGAGCTGTTTTTT. Amino acid sequence: CASSQKGQGANGELFF.

CDR3 coding DNA: TGTGCCAGCAGCAGGACAGGGTCATCAGATACGCAGTATTTT. The encoded protein is CASSRTGSSDTQYF. The V and J genes are TRBV11-3 and TRBJ2-3; TRBD1 aligns across 8 bases. J gave up 4 bases and V 5 bases, and 5 bases lay outside the gene matches. This CDR3 spans 14 amino acids. Germline CDR1 SGHNT, CDR2 YENEEA.

As to this clone: One junction end disagrees with the germline gene, perhaps due to a read error. This rearrangement joins TRBV24-1 to TRBJ2-1; D may be TRBD2 (6 bases). Germline values: CDR1 KGHDR, CDR2 SFDVKD. This CDR3 has 17 residues. DNA for the CDR3: TGTGCCACCAGCGATTCGGCCCTAGCGTTAACCTACAATGAGCAGTTCTTC. This gives the protein CATSDSALALTYNEQFF.

The genes are TRBV19 and TRBJ2-1; possible D gene TRBD1, 6 bases. Germline loops: CDR1 LNHDA, CDR2 SQIVND (reference sequence). The germline V and J ends were trimmed by 4 bases and 0 bases, with 13 bases remaining between them. This CDR3 is 16 amino acids long. The CDR3 nucleotides read TGTGCCAGTAGTACAACAGGGTATAGCTCCTACAATGAGCAGTTCTTC. Its protein product is CASSTTGYSSYNEQFF.

This sequence joins TRBV5-4 and TRBJ1-2; D remains ambiguous. The germline V and J ends were trimmed by 4 bases and 7 bases, with 17 bases remaining between them. The germline V gene encodes CDR1 SGHNT and CDR2 YYREEE (reference sequence). The CDR3 contains 14 residues. CDR3 nucleotide sequence: TGTGCCAGCAGCACCCAGACAATGATTAGTGGCTACACCTTC. Amino acid sequence: CASSTQTMISGYTF.

The chain links TRBV5-6 to TRBJ2-2; no definite D call. Germline CDR1 SGHDT, CDR2 YYEEEE. Trimming left V 3 bases short and J 8 bases short, with 8 bases between. CDR3 size: 12 residues. The CDR3 region has the DNA TGTGCCAGCAGCTCCCAGTCGGGGGAGCTGTTTTTT. It encodes CASSSQSGELFF.

In this sample, this clone turned up many times. The chain carries TRBV15 and TRBJ1-2, with D possibly matching TRBD1 (6 bases). Trimming stripped 3 bases from V and 4 bases from J, with 12 bases between. The CDR3 runs to 14 residues. Germline CDR1 LNHNV, CDR2 YYDKDF (reference sequence). For the CDR3, the DNA is TGTGCCACCAGCAGCGGGACACCTGGCTATGGCTACACCTTC. Translated: CATSSGTPGYGYTF.

The rearrangement links TRBV19 to TRBJ1-2; 7 positions agree with TRBD1. CDR3 size: 11 residues. Per the germline V gene, CDR1 is LNHDA and CDR2 is SQIVND (reference sequence). The trim removed 9 bases at V and 8 bases at J, leaving 6 bases unmatched. The CDR3 sequence: CARRQGLGYTF. In DNA, the CDR3 is TGTGCCAGAAGACAGGGTTTAGGCTACACCTTC. Filled out from reference TRBV19 and TRBJ1-2, the complete variable domain reads DGGITQSPKYLFRKEGQNVTLSCEQNLNHDAMYWYRQDPGQGLRLIYYSQIVNDFQKGDIAEGYSVSREKKESFPLTVTSAQKNPTAFYLCARRQGLGYTFGSGTRLTVV.